This T cell receptor beta chain originates from a study of cytomegalovirus exposure and HLA in healthy donors. Looked up from germline, CDR1 is MNHEY and CDR2 is SVGAGI. The V segment lost 6 bases and the J segment 5 bases; nucleotides outside the gene matches: 5. The CDR3 has 14 residues. Primers: 60 Vbeta forward and 13 Jbeta reverse. Sequencing used immunoSEQ multiplex PCR; TCRdb keeps in-frame clones, though not all of them. The profile shows about 190,000 clones, approximately 81% of them singletons. The V gene is TRBV6-5, the J gene TRBJ1-4; TRBD1 agrees at 8 bases. Sequences were obtained from PBMCs. The TCR comes from a man aged 45 to 65 in good health and CMV-seronegative. The CDR3 bases are TGTGCCAGCAGCCCCGACAGGGGAAATGAAAAACTGTTTTTT. Encoded protein: CASSPDRGNEKLFF.